Listed here is a single T cell receptor (beta chain). After removal of 1 base from V and 6 bases from J, the junction contained 5 bases not matched to a gene. The V gene's germline CDR1 is LGHDT and CDR2 YNNKEL (reference sequence). The CDR3 extends over 15 amino acids. This record comes from a study of blood T cell repertoires in COVID-19. Assay: immunoSEQ multiplex PCR; the TCRdb copy retains only in-frame clones and omits some. The sample consists of about 190,000 clones, around 78% of them appearing once. The TCR comes from a woman older than 75 with active or convalescent COVID-19. This chain connects TRBV3-1 (or the pseudogene TRBV3-2) to TRBJ2-3; TRBD2 matches 9 bases. Sequencing was performed on peripheral blood. The CDR3 loop reads CASSQGSGGSDTQYF. The CDR3 DNA sequence: TGTGCCAGCAGCCAAGGGAGCGGGGGGTCGGATACGCAGTATTTT.